The clone carrying this TCR beta chain is labeled medium-sized. As yet, its antigen is unknown. These data are taken from a study of liver allograft versus peripheral blood T cells. Study context: Peripheral blood of the recipients supplied T cell receptor repertoires that were compared with those in transplanted livers. Study-wide results and limits: Repertoires of T cell receptors in liver allografts reportedly differed from peripheral blood repertoires.

This CDR3 comprises 14 residues. Germline-derived CDR1 and CDR2 are SEHNR and FQNEAQ (reference sequence). The V end lost 6 bases, the J end lost 2 bases, and 13 bases lay between the germline ends. TCRdb reprocessed the reads with MiXCR, giving one entry per CDR3 protein. This sample has several thousand distinct CDR3 sequences, with approximately 15% found just once. The rearrangement links TRBV7-9 to TRBJ1-1; a weak D match, TRBD1 (5 bases). This clonotype was obtained from a human patient who had a liver transplant. Some T cells may arise from the graft donor. CDR3 protein: CASRLKGPNTEAFF. In nucleotides, the CDR3 is TGTGCCAGCAGACTGAAGGGGCCAAACACTGAAGCTTTCTTT.